This TCR beta chain was observed in a study of T-cell reconstitution after alpha-beta-depleted transplantation in children. Findings and caveats of the study: Some patients' high day-60 TCRbeta diversity was traced to surviving recipient T cells and thymic progenitors. A year had passed since transplant, and T-cell counts and diversity by then came mostly from newly produced T cells. The origin of alpha-beta T cells about two months after transplant was reportedly several hundred expanded graft clones.

Researchers prepared the TCRbeta library using unique molecular identifiers, the study reports. One entry per CDR3 protein results from TCRdb running MiXCR on the PCR reads. The sample lists about 980,000 distinct CDR3 sequences, about 29% occurring once. As regards this clonotype: Its antigen is as yet unknown.

Germline V CDR1 and CDR2: MRHNA, SNTAGT. Trimming cost V 3 bases and J 2 bases; bases outside gene matches: 8. The CDR3 spans 17 residues. Sequenced material: PBMCs, mostly from graft donor cells, taken 360 days after TCRalphabeta/CD19-depleted stem cell transplant. The rearrangement links TRBV6-4 to TRBJ2-1, with 9 bases fitting TRBD1. This clonotype originated in a boy less than two years old who had a stem cell transplant for SCID, so the T cells may come from the graft donor. CDR3 bases: TGTGCCAGCAGTGAGGGACAGGGCAAAGAGCCCTACAATGAGCAGTTCTTC. This codes for CASSEGQGKEPYNEQFF.